This record looks at one T cell receptor (beta chain) sequence and its context. Its antigen remains unidentified. These data come from a study of blood T cells in healthy people across ages. Germline V CDR1 and CDR2: SNHLY, FYNNEI. There are 12 residues in the CDR3. V lost 6 bases and J 3 bases, leaving 8 bases between the germline ends. Through a sample-barcoded 5' primer and a J-beta primer mix, a second PCR was run for 7 to 11 cycles. TCRdb called the 5' RACE reads again in MiXCR, with one record for every CDR3 protein. The profile covers approximately 730,000 distinct CDR3 sequences, with roughly 50% appearing a single time and about 38% taken by the ten largest. Regarding the study as a whole: Age showed a roughly linear inverse relationship with TCR beta diversity per million T cells.

This TCR was sampled from a man older than 75 in good health. Input material: blood. The chain joins TRBV2 to TRBJ1-2; D gene uncertain. The CDR3 DNA is TGTGCCAGCAGGGGGTTCCACTATGGCTACACCTTC. It yields the protein CASRGFHYGYTF.